This TCR beta chain was identified in a study of lymphopenia after photon versus proton radiotherapy. Study-level results: Oligoclonal CD8+ Temra expansion after nadir drove photon patients' diversity drop.

This clone came up once. Its antigen is as yet unknown. Libraries were prepared by immunoSEQ multiplex PCR; TCRdb keeps only in-frame clonotypes and omits some of them. Of tens of thousands of clones listed, about nine tenths were seen once; the top ten hold about 2.6%. The source of this sequence is a woman between 65 and 79 years old with pancreatic cancer. Here the sequenced sample was peripheral blood, taken from a patient treated with photon-based radiotherapy.

This CDR3 is CASTSLTTGGARNNNEQFF. CDR3 bases: TGTGCCAGCACCTCTTTGACGACGGGAGGGGCACGAAATAACAATGAGCAGTTCTTC. The chain recombines TRBV27 with TRBJ2-1; 8 bases map to TRBD2. Germline V gives CDR1 MNHEY, CDR2 SMNVEV (reference sequence). The V gene end was trimmed by 7 bases and the J gene end by 5 bases; junction bases not matched to a gene: 22. The CDR3 spans 19 residues.